Presented here are 27 T cell receptor beta chains from one specimen sequenced in a study of siplizumab effects on memory and regulatory T cells. The assay was immunoSEQ multiplex PCR, and TCRdb's table has in-frame clones only and misses some. The sample has 50,000 to 75,000 clones, 65% to 80% seen once. What was sequenced was memory CD4+ T cells sorted from blood. These receptors all come from a human donor in good health.

This rearrangement joins TRBV7-9 to TRBJ1-2, with a tentative D call TRBD1 (5 bases). Germline CDR1 is SEHNR and CDR2 is FQNEAQ (reference sequence). The V and J ends lost 5 bases and 4 bases respectively, with 11 bases between them. The CDR3 is 13 residues long. CDR3 coding DNA: TGTGCCAGCAGCCCGAAGACAGTCTATGGCTACACCTTC. Translated: CASSPKTVYGYTF.

The chain employs TRBV10-1 and TRBJ2-3, with 10 bases identical to TRBD2. This CDR3 region has 18 residues. In germline, CDR1 is WNHNN, CDR2 SYGVQD (reference sequence). Trimming removed 6 bases from V and 5 bases from J; junction bases left unmatched: 17. The CDR3 spells CASSTLGLAGAERDTQYF. For the CDR3, the DNA is TGCGCCAGCAGCACCTTGGGGCTAGCGGGGGCCGAGCGAGATACGCAGTATTTT.

This sequence joins TRBV13 and TRBJ1-1; D is possibly TRBD1 (5 bases). Germline CDR1 reads PRHDT; CDR2 reads FYEKMQ (reference sequence). With 6 bases removed from V and 0 bases from J, the gap between germline ends came to 11 bases. The CDR3 length is 14 residues. CDR3 nucleotide sequence: TGTGCCAGCAGTTCCGGGACGGTGAACACTGAAGCTTTCTTT. Its translation is CASSSGTVNTEAFF.

The chain carries TRBV7-6 and TRBJ1-2; D is uncertain. This CDR3 comprises 14 residues. Germline V gives CDR1 SGHVS, CDR2 FNYEAQ. The V and J ends lost 4 bases and 0 bases respectively, with 9 bases between them. The CDR3 region is CASSSSNTNYGYTF. CDR3 DNA: TGTGCCAGCAGCTCGTCGAACACTAACTATGGCTACACCTTC.

This chain uses TRBV29-1 with TRBJ1-2, with D unclear. V lost 0 bases and J 2 bases, leaving 7 bases between the germline ends. Germline CDR1 and CDR2: SQVTM and ANQGSEA. CDR3 length: 13 residues. CDR3 DNA: TGCAGCGTTGAAGAGGTCACCAACTATGGCTACACCTTC. It encodes CSVEEVTNYGYTF.

This chain uses TRBV7-2 with TRBJ1-5; the D is unclear. CDR1 is SGHTA, CDR2 FQGNSA, per germline. The CDR3 runs 12 residues. The V end lost 3 bases, the J end lost 9 bases, and 9 bases lay between the germline ends. The CDR3 protein is CASSFGLGPQHF. In DNA, the CDR3 is TGTGCCAGCAGCTTCGGCCTTGGGCCCCAGCATTTT.

This rearrangement joins TRBV5-4 to TRBJ1-5; D is unclear. The CDR3 consists of 12 residues. V was shortened by 7 bases and J by 3 bases, with 8 bases between the two germline ends. CDR1 SGHNT and CDR2 YYREEE come from the germline V gene (reference sequence). CDR3 in amino acids: CASRQNNQPQHF. CDR3 bases: TGTGCCAGCCGGCAGAACAATCAGCCCCAGCATTTT.

In its sample, this clone was seen a few times. This chain joins TRBV19 and TRBJ1-3; 10 positions match TRBD1. The CDR3 is 16 residues long. With V trimmed by 5 bases and J by 1 base, 5 bases remained unmatched. The germline V gene has CDR1 LNHDA and CDR2 SQIVND (reference sequence). CDR3 amino acids: CASSVRQGASGNTIYF. CDR3 DNA sequence: TGTGCCAGTAGTGTCAGACAGGGGGCATCTGGAAACACCATATATTTT.

The V gene is TRBV29-1, the J gene TRBJ2-7, with 10 bases that match TRBD1. The CDR3 sequence is 16 residues long. The V and J ends lost 4 bases and 0 bases, in that order; junction bases with no gene match: 9. CDR1 SQVTM and CDR2 ANQGSEA come from the germline V gene. Here the CDR3 reads CSVAGQGFRASYEQYF. DNA of the CDR3: TGCAGCGTTGCGGGACAGGGGTTTCGCGCCTCCTACGAGCAGTACTTC.

In this sample, this clone turned up a few times. J is TRBJ1-2 and V is TRBV28, with D maybe TRBD1 (5 bases). Per the germline V gene, CDR1 is MDHEN and CDR2 is SYDVKM. V lost 7 bases and J lost 5, with 14 bases in between. The CDR3 totals 13 residues. This CDR3 reads CASILDGGYGYTF. For the CDR3, the DNA is TGTGCCAGCATTCTGGACGGGGGTTATGGCTACACCTTC.

This clone was observed a single time. The chain joins TRBV30 to TRBJ2-7; 10 nucleotides agree with TRBD2. The germline CDR1 and CDR2 sequences are GTSNPN and SVGIG (reference sequence). CDR3 size: 16 residues. V was pared by 3 bases and J by 3 bases, with 11 bases of the junction left unmatched. The CDR3 loop reads CAWSPTGASGGYEQYF. CDR3 nucleotides: TGTGCCTGGAGCCCCACTGGGGCTAGCGGGGGCTACGAGCAGTACTTC.

A few counts support this clone. The sample contains more than one DNA sequence encoding this CDR3. The rearrangement links TRBV19 to TRBJ2-3, with D perhaps matching TRBD2 (6 bases). This CDR3 contains 13 residues. Deletions cut 3 bases from V and 2 bases from J, with 6 bases between. Germline CDR1 and CDR2: LNHDA and SQIVND (reference sequence). In DNA, the CDR3 is TGTGCCAGTAGTATGGGACTCACAGATACGCAGTATTTT. Its protein is CASSMGLTDTQYF. The full variable domain, with the rest looked up from reference TRBV19 and TRBJ2-3, is DGGITQSPKYLFRKEGQNVTLSCEQNLNHDAMYWYRQDPGQGLRLIYYSQIVNDFQKGDIAEGYSVSREKKESFPLTVTSAQKNPTAFYLCASSMGLTDTQYFGPGTRLTVL.

The chain links TRBV5-4 to TRBJ2-7; the D gene is possibly TRBD2 (5 bases). V was shortened by 7 bases and J by 2 bases, with 16 bases between the two germline ends. CDR3 size: 14 residues. Per germline, CDR1 SGHNT and CDR2 YYREEE (reference sequence). CDR3 DNA sequence: TGTGCCAGCCAGAAGGACTCTCTAACCTACGAGCAGTACTTC. Protein: CASQKDSLTYEQYF.

V is TRBV6-5 and J is TRBJ1-2; D gene uncertain. V was pared by 4 bases and J by 7 bases, with 10 bases between. The CDR3 contains 12 residues. Per germline, CDR1 MNHEY and CDR2 SVGAGI. CDR3 region: CASSSPVTGYTF. The CDR3 nucleotides read TGTGCCAGCAGTTCCCCAGTGACTGGCTACACCTTC.

The chain has TRBV6-9 and TRBJ1-6; D is unresolved. Trimming shortened V by 8 bases and J by 9 bases, and 2 bases separated the two germline ends. Germline CDR1 MNHGY, CDR2 SVAAGI. The CDR3 totals 9 residues. The CDR3 nucleotides are TGTGCCAGCGGTTCACCCCTCCACTTT. It translates to CASGSPLHF.

This clone appeared a few times. As DNA, the CDR3 is TGTGCCAGCAGCTCACAGGGGGGCTCACCCCTCCACTTT. Residues: CASSSQGGSPLHF. The chain employs TRBV2 and TRBJ1-6; 8 bases agree with TRBD1. The CDR3 has 13 amino acids. Per the germline V gene, CDR1 is SNHLY and CDR2 is FYNNEI. The trim removed 6 bases at V and 10 bases at J, leaving 5 bases unmatched. Full variable domain (remainder filled in from reference TRBV2 and TRBJ1-6): EPEVTQTPSHQVTQMGQEVILRCVPISNHLYFYWYRQILGQKVEFLVSFYNNEISEKSEIFDDQFSVERPDGSNFTLKIRSTKLEDSAMYFCASSSQGGSPLHFGNGTRLTVT.

In DNA, the CDR3 is TGCGCCAGCTCCCCCGAGGGCCGCGCTAACTATGGCTACACCTTC. It is translated as CASSPEGRANYGYTF. The chain recombines TRBV5-1 with TRBJ1-2; D ambiguous. CDR1 SGHRS and CDR2 YFSETQ come from the germline V gene. This CDR3 is built from 15 residues. V was shortened by 7 bases and J by 0 bases, with 16 bases between the two germline ends. Full variable domain (rest looked up from reference TRBV5-1 and TRBJ1-2): KAGVTQTPRYLIKTRGQQVTLSCSPISGHRSVSWYQQTPGQGLQFLFEYFSETQRNKGNFPGRFSGRQFSNSRSEMNVSTLELGDSALYLCASSPEGRANYGYTFGSGTRLTVV.

This clone was observed once. The chain couples TRBV4-1 to TRBJ2-3; perhaps TRBD2 as D (7 bases). In germline, CDR1 is MGHRA, CDR2 YSYEKL. The CDR3 runs to 16 residues. Trimming cost V 4 bases and J 1 base, with 15 bases left between them. The CDR3 is CASSPWAGARTDTQYF. The CDR3 coding sequence is TGCGCCAGCAGCCCATGGGCGGGGGCCCGCACAGATACGCAGTATTTT.

This clone occurred once. This rearrangement joins TRBV27 to TRBJ1-2; 7 positions agree with TRBD1. The germline V gene encodes CDR1 MNHEY and CDR2 SMNVEV (reference sequence). The CDR3 has 15 residues. The trim removed 5 bases at V and 1 base at J, leaving 7 bases unmatched. The CDR3 here is CASSRGSGGNYGYTF. CDR3 sequence (DNA): TGTGCCAGCAGTCGGGGGTCAGGGGGTAACTATGGCTACACCTTC.

This clone was detected only once. This chain links TRBV6-1 with TRBJ2-7, with a tentative D call TRBD1 (6 bases). Germline values: CDR1 MNHNS, CDR2 SASEGT. Trimming left V 8 bases short and J 1 base short, with 18 bases between. CDR3 length: 15 residues. The CDR3: CASLRVPGQSYEQYF. The CDR3 region has the DNA TGTGCCAGCCTTAGGGTGCCTGGACAGTCCTACGAGCAGTACTTC.

This clone was picked up a small number of times. The genes are TRBV10-2 and TRBJ2-5; unclear D gene. Germline V gene lookup returns CDR1 WSHSY and CDR2 SAAADI. V dropped 3 bases and J dropped 5 bases, with 4 bases sitting between them. CDR3 size: 11 residues. As DNA, the CDR3 is TGCGCCAGCAGTGACGGGGAGACCCAGTACTTC. Translated: CASSDGETQYF.

J is TRBJ1-2 and V is TRBV29-1, with unresolved D. There are 14 residues in the CDR3. Trimming removed 1 base at V and 3 bases at J, with 12 bases between. CDR1 is SQVTM and CDR2 is ANQGSEA in the germline V gene. The CDR3 DNA follows: TGCAGCGTTGAAGTCCGGTTAAGGGACTATGGCTACACCTTC. The encoded protein is CSVEVRLRDYGYTF.

The genes are TRBV2 and TRBJ2-3; 8 bases fit TRBD2. The ends lost 7 bases at V and 2 bases at J; junction bases unmatched: 5. CDR1 is SNHLY and CDR2 is FYNNEI in the germline V gene. The CDR3 consists of 14 residues. The DNA of the CDR3 is TGTGCCAGCACGGGGGGGCTCATCACAGATACGCAGTATTTT. Amino acids: CASTGGLITDTQYF.

V usage is TRBV5-1 and J usage is TRBJ1-1; TRBD1 agrees at 8 bases. This CDR3 spans 15 amino acids. The germline CDR1 and CDR2 sequences are SGHRS and YFSETQ. Trimming took 2 bases from V and 8 from J; bases not matched to a gene: 11. The CDR3 is CASSLDSGGRGEAFF. The CDR3 DNA reads as TGCGCCAGCAGCTTAGATTCAGGGGGCAGAGGGGAAGCTTTCTTT.

V is TRBV28 and J is TRBJ2-3; 11 nucleotides agree with TRBD2. Germline trimming cut 6 bases from V and 3 bases from J; bases unmatched to any gene: 8. Germline V gene lookup returns CDR1 MDHEN and CDR2 SYDVKM. This CDR3 has 16 amino acids. In DNA form, the CDR3 reads TGTGCCAGCAGATTGTCTAGCGGGGGGTTTACAGATACGCAGTATTTT. Its translation is CASRLSSGGFTDTQYF.

This clone appeared many times. The chain couples TRBV6-6 to TRBJ1-3, with no clear D. V gave up 6 bases and J gave up 1 base, with 13 bases separating them. The CDR3 runs to 15 residues. The V gene's germline CDR1 is MNHNY and CDR2 SVGAGI (reference sequence). The CDR3 region is CASSFSEASGNTIYF. The CDR3 DNA is TGTGCCAGCAGCTTCTCAGAGGCGTCTGGAAACACCATATATTTT.

This clone has a single count. The rearrangement links TRBV6-5 to TRBJ2-7; the match to TRBD1 covers 9 bases. CDR1 and CDR2 from the germline V gene are MNHEY and SVGAGI. CDR3 length: 15 residues. V lost 7 bases, J lost 6 bases, and 13 bases stayed unmatched. The chain's CDR3 is CASTGSGTGIVEQYF. The CDR3 nucleotides are TGTGCCAGCACAGGATCTGGGACAGGGATCGTCGAGCAGTACTTC.